The 5 T cell receptor beta chains below were found in one sample sequenced in a study of cytomegalovirus exposure and HLA in healthy donors. The PCR made use of 60 Vbeta and 13 Jbeta primers. TCRdb's table, derived via immunoSEQ multiplex PCR, lists solely in-frame clones and lacks some. The data contain 150,000 to 200,000 clones, around 80% of them seen just once; the ten biggest clones take up 1.4%. Source material: PBMCs. These receptor sequences come from a man aged 18-30 years in good health and CMV-seronegative.

CDR3 sequence: CAWSVDGQDNEQFF. The CDR3 nucleotides read TGTGCCTGGAGTGTAGACGGACAGGACAATGAGCAGTTCTTC. The chain is built from TRBV30 and TRBJ2-1, with 7 bases aligning to TRBD1. This CDR3 spans 14 amino acids. Trimming removed 0 bases from V and 5 bases from J; junction bases left unmatched: 4. Germline CDR1 and CDR2: GTSNPN and SVGIG (reference sequence).

The chain joins TRBV19 to TRBJ1-4; D is unclear. The germline V gene has CDR1 LNHDA and CDR2 SQIVND (reference sequence). The germline V and J ends were trimmed by 3 bases and 3 bases, with 14 bases remaining between them. There are 16 residues in the CDR3. CDR3 protein: CASSINPAGANEKLFF. The CDR3 DNA is TGTGCCAGTAGTATCAACCCCGCCGGGGCTAATGAAAAACTGTTTTTT.

This chain uses TRBV4-3 with TRBJ2-5, with 9 bases aligning to TRBD1. The CDR3 sequence is 14 residues long. The germline gives CDR1 LGHNA, CDR2 YSLEER. V lost 4 bases to trimming and J lost 5 bases; unmatched junction nucleotides: 5. The CDR3, as DNA: TGCGCCAGCAGCCTCGGGACAGGGAGGGAGACCCAGTACTTC. Translating gives CASSLGTGRETQYF.

This rearrangement joins TRBV29-1 to TRBJ2-7; 9 nucleotides line up with TRBD1. Per germline, CDR1 SQVTM and CDR2 ANQGSEA. The CDR3 covers 13 residues. V shed 7 bases and J 1 base; nucleotides not matched to a gene: 5. CDR3 residues: CSGTGTGSYEQYF. The CDR3 coding sequence is TGCAGCGGGACCGGGACAGGGTCCTACGAGCAGTACTTC.

DNA for the CDR3: TGTGCCAGCAGTTTAGCAGGACAGGGTAGCACAGATACGCAGTATTTT. This gives the protein CASSLAGQGSTDTQYF. V usage is TRBV27 and J usage is TRBJ2-3; TRBD1 matches 8 bases. V was clipped by 2 bases and J by 0 bases; unmatched bases: 4. Germline CDR1 and CDR2: MNHEY and SMNVEV (reference sequence). The CDR3 is 16 amino acids.